This is a list of T cell receptor beta chains from one sample in a study of blood T cell repertoires in COVID-19. Only in-frame clones appear in the TCRdb table, and some are missing; sequencing was by immunoSEQ multiplex PCR. Seen here are 170,000 or so clones, 65% to 85% observed once, and the top ten hold about 7%. Sample: peripheral blood. Every receptor here comes from a woman aged 40 to 55 with COVID-19, enrolled during active disease. Each CDR3 is given with its conserved first and last residue. Fields, in order: D gene, clone size, V gene, J gene, CDR3 protein, CDR3 DNA. The D gene is left open where the match is weak. Clone size, where shown, is once, few, many, or a class for clones that have expanded.

d_call: -; clone_size: -; v_call: TRBV19; j_call: TRBJ2-1; cdr3_aa: CASSIGLGDNNEQFF; cdr3_nt: TGTGCCAGTAGTATAGGACTAGGGGATAACAATGAGCAGTTCTTC
d_call: -; clone_size: -; v_call: TRBV10-2; j_call: TRBJ2-1; cdr3_aa: CASGPSAFYNEQFF; cdr3_nt: TGCGCCAGCGGCCCTAGCGCCTTTTACAATGAGCAGTTCTTC
d_call: -; clone_size: -; v_call: TRBV5-1; j_call: TRBJ2-7; cdr3_aa: CASSLVNSYEQYF; cdr3_nt: TGCGCCAGCAGCCTGGTAAATTCCTACGAGCAGTACTTC
d_call: TRBD1; clone_size: -; v_call: TRBV6-4; j_call: TRBJ2-5; cdr3_aa: CAIDREETQYF; cdr3_nt: TGTGCCATTGACAGGGAGGAGACCCAGTACTTC
d_call: TRBD2; clone_size: -; v_call: TRBV5-1; j_call: TRBJ2-5; cdr3_aa: CASSSGLAGGRRETQYF; cdr3_nt: TGCGCCAGCAGCTCGGGACTAGCGGGGGGGCGTAGAGAGACCCAGTACTTC
d_call: -; clone_size: -; v_call: TRBV6-5; j_call: TRBJ1-5; cdr3_aa: CASSPRRSQPQHF; cdr3_nt: TGTGCCAGCAGTCCCAGGCGTAGTCAGCCCCAGCATTTT
d_call: -; clone_size: -; v_call: TRBV6-5; j_call: TRBJ1-5; cdr3_aa: CASGGYNQPQHF; cdr3_nt: TGTGCCAGTGGAGGGTACAATCAGCCCCAGCATTTT
d_call: -; clone_size: few; v_call: TRBV6-5; j_call: TRBJ1-3; cdr3_aa: CASNIESSGNTIYF; cdr3_nt: TGTGCCAGCAACATCGAATCCTCTGGAAACACCATATATTTT
d_call: -; clone_size: -; v_call: TRBV7-9; j_call: TRBJ2-7; cdr3_aa: CASSAAVSLDEQYF; cdr3_nt: TGTGCCAGCAGCGCGGCAGTTTCCCTTGACGAGCAGTACTTC
d_call: TRBD1; clone_size: few; v_call: TRBV27; j_call: TRBJ1-1; cdr3_aa: CASSQDRVNTEAFF; cdr3_nt: TGTGCCAGCAGCCAGGACAGGGTGAACACTGAAGCTTTCTTT
d_call: -; clone_size: -; v_call: TRBV2; j_call: TRBJ2-2; cdr3_aa: CASSGDSPNTGELFF; cdr3_nt: TGTGCCAGCAGTGGAGACAGTCCGAACACCGGGGAGCTGTTTTTT
d_call: -; clone_size: -; v_call: TRBV9; j_call: TRBJ2-6; cdr3_aa: CASSDSPDSSGANVLTF; cdr3_nt: TGTGCCAGCAGCGACTCACCGGACAGCTCTGGGGCCAACGTCCTGACTTTC
d_call: TRBD2; clone_size: once; v_call: TRBV28; j_call: TRBJ2-1; cdr3_aa: CASRPRLAGGPSGEQFF; cdr3_nt: TGTGCCAGCAGGCCCAGACTAGCGGGAGGGCCCTCGGGTGAGCAGTTCTTC
d_call: TRBD1; clone_size: once; v_call: TRBV18; j_call: TRBJ1-1; cdr3_aa: CASSVDRGINTEAFF; cdr3_nt: TGTGCCAGCTCGGTCGACAGGGGTATTAACACTGAAGCTTTCTTT
d_call: -; clone_size: -; v_call: TRBV5-1; j_call: TRBJ2-5; cdr3_aa: CASSFGAGEETQYF; cdr3_nt: TGCGCCAGCAGCTTCGGAGCAGGGGAAGAGACCCAGTACTTC
d_call: TRBD2; clone_size: -; v_call: TRBV7-2; j_call: TRBJ2-5; cdr3_aa: CAILLDLAGEETQYF; cdr3_nt: TGTGCCATCCTACTGGATCTAGCGGGGGAAGAGACCCAGTACTTC
d_call: -; clone_size: -; v_call: TRBV6-4; j_call: TRBJ2-3; cdr3_aa: CASSDGGHWGTDTQYF; cdr3_nt: TGTGCCAGCAGTGACGGAGGGCATTGGGGCACAGATACGCAGTATTTT
d_call: -; clone_size: once; v_call: TRBV29-1; j_call: TRBJ2-2; cdr3_aa: CSAGAISNTGELFF; cdr3_nt: TGCAGCGCTGGCGCTATATCGAACACCGGGGAGCTGTTTTTT
d_call: TRBD1; clone_size: -; v_call: TRBV5-1; j_call: TRBJ1-2; cdr3_aa: CASSWGTGYYGYTF; cdr3_nt: TGCGCCAGCAGCTGGGGGACAGGATACTATGGCTACACCTTC
d_call: -; clone_size: few; v_call: TRBV6-5; j_call: TRBJ1-1; cdr3_aa: CASGGGWDTEAFF; cdr3_nt: TGTGCCAGCGGCGGGGGATGGGACACTGAAGCTTTCTTT